The sequence of this T cell receptor beta chain was determined in a study of CD8+CD57+ T cells in acquired aplastic anemia. Overall study: Quantities of DNA derived from sorted CD4+ and CD8+ cells averaged roughly 3 ug. Overall study findings and caveats: Some 31 shared CD8+ CDR3s appeared highly expressed within patients' immunodominant clones.

The CDR3 loop spans 13 amino acids. V dropped 10 bases and J dropped 2 bases, with 15 bases sitting between them. Germline assignment: CDR1 SNHLY and CDR2 FYNNEI. Genomic DNA, the template, was used for profiling of the TCR beta VDJ and CDR3. TCRdb ran MiXCR on the reads and lists one entry per CDR3 protein. The data hold 150,000 to 200,000 distinct CDR3 sequences, with less than 60% observed a single time. It was patients with CD8+CD57+ cell expansion by flow cytometry who were chosen for sequencing. Each patient had severe acquired aplastic anemia. About this clonotype itself: Its antigen remains unidentified.

This TCR was sampled from a human donor with aplastic anemia. The specimen was sorted CD4+, CD8+, or CD8+CD57+ T cells (not recorded which) from PBMCs. The chain joins TRBV2 to TRBJ2-7; D not resolved. In nucleotides, the CDR3 is TGTGCCACCAAGGTGGCCCAGACCTACGAGCAGTACTTC. Its translation: CATKVAQTYEQYF. Supplemented by reference TRBV2 and TRBJ2-7, the full variable domain reads EPEVTQTPSHQVTQMGQEVILRCVPISNHLYFYWYRQILGQKVEFLVSFYNNEISEKSEIFDDQFSVERPDGSNFTLKIRSTKLEDSAMYFCATKVAQTYEQYFGPGTRLTVT.